The 11 T cell receptor beta chains in this list originate from one sample, sequenced in a study of blood T cell repertoires in COVID-19. Sequenced by immunoSEQ multiplex PCR; TCRdb stores in-frame clones only, minus some. The sample includes 200,000 to 250,000 clones, about 93% seen only once; the top ten take 0.82%. Sequences were obtained from peripheral blood. These receptors originate from a man aged 60-69 years with COVID-19, enrolled during active disease.

This rearrangement joins TRBV5-1 to TRBJ2-6, with D unresolved. Germline CDR1 reads SGHRS; CDR2 reads YFSETQ. V lost 4 bases to trimming and J lost 0 bases, with 8 bases between them. This CDR3 comprises 15 residues. As DNA, the CDR3 is TGCGCCAGCAGCACCGCGGACTCTGGGGCCAACGTCCTGACTTTC. This encodes CASSTADSGANVLTF. Full variable domain (remainder filled in from reference TRBV5-1 and TRBJ2-6): KAGVTQTPRYLIKTRGQQVTLSCSPISGHRSVSWYQQTPGQGLQFLFEYFSETQRNKGNFPGRFSGRQFSNSRSEMNVSTLELGDSALYLCASSTADSGANVLTFGAGSRLTVL.

The chain carries TRBV10-3 and TRBJ2-1, with a weak D call TRBD1 (6 bases). This CDR3 contains 20 residues. V lost 0 bases and J lost 0, with 21 bases in between. Germline V gene data show CDR1 as ENHRY and CDR2 as SYGVKD. CDR3 amino acids: CAISESAGRADRNSYNEQFF. The CDR3 DNA is TGTGCCATCAGTGAGTCGGCTGGGCGGGCGGACAGAAACTCCTACAATGAGCAGTTCTTC.

V gene TRBV11-2 combines with J gene TRBJ2-7; D is unclear. Germline V CDR1 and CDR2: SGHAT, FQNNGV. Trimming removed 3 bases at V and 4 bases at J, with 22 bases between. The CDR3 sequence is 17 residues long. CDR3 amino acids: CASSLYGQATSLYEQYF. For the CDR3, the DNA is TGTGCCAGCAGCTTGTATGGCCAGGCCACGTCCCTTTACGAGCAGTACTTC.

The sample holds one count of this clone. J is TRBJ2-7 and V is TRBV18; D is unresolved. CDR1 is KGHSH, CDR2 LQKENI, per germline. This CDR3 region has 16 residues. Trimming took 6 bases from V and 6 from J, leaving 24 bases between them. DNA of the CDR3: TGTGCCAGCTCGCCTCGCCCCCCATCGACTTTGTCCGAGCAGTACTTC. Its protein is CASSPRPPSTLSEQYF.

This clone was counted a single time. This sequence joins TRBV4-1 and TRBJ2-7; 7 positions agree with TRBD1. The V gene end was trimmed by 1 base and the J gene end by 0 bases; junction bases not matched to a gene: 0. Germline V CDR1 and CDR2: MGHRA, YSYEKL. The CDR3 is made up of 14 amino acids. The CDR3 bases are TGCGCCAGCAGCCAAGGACAGGGCTCCTACGAGCAGTACTTC. Its protein is CASSQGQGSYEQYF.

The chain employs TRBV28 and TRBJ1-1, with D maybe TRBD1 (5 bases). The CDR3 extends over 12 amino acids. Per germline, CDR1 MDHEN and CDR2 SYDVKM. The ends were cut back, 7 bases at V and 5 bases at J, with 11 bases in the middle. In DNA form, the CDR3 reads TGTGCCAGCAAATGGGGGGAAACTGAAGCTTTCTTT. It is translated as CASKWGETEAFF.

The V call is TRBV5-1, the J call TRBJ2-7, with 8 bases that match TRBD1. J lost 5 bases, V lost 4 bases, and 11 bases had no gene match. Germline CDR1 is SGHRS and CDR2 is YFSETQ. CDR3 length: 15 residues. CDR3 protein: CASSILGQGLDEQYF. CDR3 bases: TGCGCCAGCAGCATTCTCGGACAGGGTTTGGACGAGCAGTACTTC.

Concerning this clone: Its ends do not fully match the called genes, so a read error is possible. This chain links TRBV7-2 with TRBJ1-6, with D tentatively TRBD1 (5 bases). CDR1 is SGHTA and CDR2 is FQGNSA in the germline V gene. The CDR3 spans 15 residues. CDR3 protein: CAGRAGTEYNSPLHF. The CDR3 DNA sequence: TGTGCCGGCAGGGCAGGAACTGAATATAATTCACCCCTCCACTTT.

The V call is TRBV7-9, the J call TRBJ1-2; TRBD1 matches at 11 bases. V trimming: 4 bases; J trimming: 4 bases; junction bases outside the gene matches: 5. The germline V gene encodes CDR1 SEHNR and CDR2 FQNEAQ (reference sequence). This CDR3 region has 15 residues. The CDR3 here is CASSSGTGGVYGYTF. CDR3 in DNA: TGTGCCAGCAGCTCCGGGACAGGGGGAGTCTATGGCTACACCTTC.

V gene TRBV4-1 combines with J gene TRBJ2-7; 7 positions agree with TRBD2. This CDR3 has 16 residues. The V segment lost 2 bases and the J segment 2 bases; nucleotides outside the gene matches: 9. The germline CDR1 and CDR2 sequences are MGHRA and YSYEKL. For the CDR3, the DNA is TGCGCCAGCAGCCAACGAGCGGAAGCGGGAACCTACGAGCAGTACTTC. The encoded protein is CASSQRAEAGTYEQYF.

V is TRBV23-1 and J is TRBJ1-1; D ambiguous. TRBV23-1 is known as an ORF, though its function is uncertain. The CDR3 consists of 20 residues. V dropped 2 bases and J dropped 3 bases, with 28 bases sitting between them. As DNA, the CDR3 is TGCGCCAGCAGTCAAATCGTTCCGCCCGGCGCCTCGAAAGCGGACACTGAAGCTTTCTTT. Translating it yields CASSQIVPPGASKADTEAFF.